A selection of T cell receptor beta chains follows, all from one sample in a study of control samples from healthy donors and cancer patients. Sequencing used immunoSEQ multiplex PCR; TCRdb keeps in-frame clones, though not all of them. The data contain 40,000 to 45,000 clones, about 75% of them singletons. Sequencing was done on a sample of formalin-fixed, paraffin-embedded tissue. The receptor source for this set is a male donor with melanoma. The CDR3 runs from the conserved cysteine through the conserved F or W. Fields, in order: clone size, J gene, D gene, V gene, CDR3 DNA, CDR3 protein. A D gene is named only where the DNA matches it firmly. The size field is filled for only some rows; it gives once, few, many or a size class.

few	TRBJ2-7	TRBD2	TRBV5-1	TGCGCCAGCAGCTACACTAGCGCCCCCTCCTACGAGCAGTACTTC	CASSYTSAPSYEQYF
few	TRBJ1-6	.	TRBV28	TGTGCCAGCAGTTTGTGGTCTCGGGGGAATTCACCCCTCCACTTT	CASSLWSRGNSPLHF
.	TRBJ2-2	.	TRBV27	TGTGCCAGCACCTTGGGGTCCACCGGGGAGCTGTTTTTT	CASTLGSTGELFF
.	TRBJ2-1	.	TRBV7-3	TGTGCCAGCAGCTCACAGCCCAATGAGCAGTTCTTC	CASSSQPNEQFF
.	TRBJ2-2	.	TRBV6-5	TGTGCCAGCAGTTCCGAGTATAGGTCGGCCGGGGAGCTGTTTTTT	CASSSEYRSAGELFF
.	TRBJ2-7	.	TRBV21-1	TGTGCCAGCAGCAAGGAGACAGGGGCCGCTTACGAGCAGTACTTC	CASSKETGAAYEQYF
.	TRBJ2-7	.	TRBV6-5	TGTGCCAGCAGTCCAAGGCCAAACTCCTACGAGCAGTACTTC	CASSPRPNSYEQYF
few	TRBJ2-2	.	TRBV2	TGTGCCAGCAGTCGCAACCGAAACACCGGGGAGCTGTTTTTT	CASSRNRNTGELFF
few	TRBJ2-7	TRBD2	TRBV20-1	TGCAGTGCTAGTGGGCTAGCGGACTCCTACGAGCAGTACTTC	CSASGLADSYEQYF
.	TRBJ1-2	.	TRBV28	TGTGCCAGCAGAACTCTCGGCTTTTTAGGGAGAGCCAACTATGACTACACCTTC	CASRTLGFLGRANYDYTF
.	TRBJ2-1	TRBD2	TRBV6-5	TGTGCCAGCAGGCGTGGGACTAATTACTACAATGAGCAGTTCTTC	CASRRGTNYYNEQFF
.	TRBJ1-1	.	TRBV3-1/TRBV3-2	TGTGCCAGCAGCCAAAGGCCCCAGAACACTAAAGCTTTCTTT	CASSQRPQNTKAFF
.	TRBJ2-7	TRBD2	TRBV30	TGTGCCTCGGGGGGTAGCGGGGCCTACGAGCAGTACTTC	CASGGSGAYEQYF
.	TRBJ2-1	.	TRBV9	TGTGCCAGCTCTTTGAGGACCAGGCTAAATGAGCAGTTCTTC	CASSLRTRLNEQFF
.	TRBJ1-1	TRBD1	TRBV7-8	TGTGCCAGCACCCCGAGGGTCCAGGGGGCGAACACTGAAGCTTTCTTT	CASTPRVQGANTEAFF
.	TRBJ1-5	.	TRBV28	TGTGCCAGCACCGTGGGATGGTCCCGGCCCCAGCATTTT	CASTVGWSRPQHF
.	TRBJ1-6	.	TRBV6-5	TGTGCCAGCAGTCCCGACCGAGGGAATTCACCCCTCCACTTT	CASSPDRGNSPLHF
.	TRBJ2-7	TRBD1	TRBV2	TGTGCCAGCAACGCCGGACAGGCTGGCTACGAGCAGTACTTC	CASNAGQAGYEQYF
once	TRBJ2-5	.	TRBV5-6	TGTGCCAGCAGCTTGTTGGGGGCGGGAGAGACCCAGTACTTC	CASSLLGAGETQYF
.	TRBJ2-3	.	TRBV10-1	TGCGCCAGCAGTGCCAGCGGCCACACAGATACGCAGTATTTT	CASSASGHTDTQYF
.	TRBJ2-7	.	TRBV7-8	TGTGCCAGCAGCCCCACAGGAGGACAGTCCTACGAGCAGTACTTC	CASSPTGGQSYEQYF
.	TRBJ1-1	TRBD1	TRBV16	TGTGCCAGCAGCCTCCAGGACAGGGTAGCTTTCTTT	CASSLQDRVAFF
.	TRBJ2-3	.	TRBV28	TGTGCCAGCAGTTTCCCTACAGATACGCAGTATTTT	CASSFPTDTQYF
.	TRBJ2-1	TRBD1	TRBV4-2	TGTGCCAGCAGCCCGTTGGATACCCTTGGTAGGGACAGGAATGAGCAGTTCTTC	CASSPLDTLGRDRNEQFF
.	TRBJ2-7	.	TRBV2	TGTGCCAGCAAGGGTAGCGGTCAGTACGAGCAGTACTTC	CASKGSGQYEQYF
few	TRBJ1-2	TRBD1	TRBV5-6	TGTGCCAGCAGCCGTACAGGGGGCCACTACTATGGCTACACCTTC	CASSRTGGHYYGYTF
.	TRBJ1-4	TRBD1	TRBV10-3	TGTGCCATCAGCGACAGGGTGACTGAAAAACTGTTTTTT	CAISDRVTEKLFF
.	TRBJ2-7	.	TRBV28	TGTGCCAGCAGTTTCCGGGCAGCGCTGAGCTCCTACGAGCAGTACTTC	CASSFRAALSSYEQYF
.	TRBJ1-2	TRBD1	TRBV11-2	TGTGCCAGCAGCTTACCAGGGGGCTATGGCTACACCTTC	CASSLPGGYGYTF
.	TRBJ2-3	.	TRBV11-2	TGTGCCAGCAGCCGCCCCGGCCGCACAGATACGCAGTATTTT	CASSRPGRTDTQYF